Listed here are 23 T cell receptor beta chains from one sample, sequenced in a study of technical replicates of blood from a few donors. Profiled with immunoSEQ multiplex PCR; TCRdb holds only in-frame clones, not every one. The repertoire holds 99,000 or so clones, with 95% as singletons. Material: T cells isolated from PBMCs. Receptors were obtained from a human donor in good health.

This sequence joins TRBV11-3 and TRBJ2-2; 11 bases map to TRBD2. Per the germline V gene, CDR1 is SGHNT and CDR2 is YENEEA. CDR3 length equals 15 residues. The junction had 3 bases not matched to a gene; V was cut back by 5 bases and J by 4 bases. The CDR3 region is CASSRTSGSTGELFF. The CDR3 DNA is TGTGCCAGCAGCCGTACTAGCGGGAGCACCGGGGAGCTGTTTTTT.

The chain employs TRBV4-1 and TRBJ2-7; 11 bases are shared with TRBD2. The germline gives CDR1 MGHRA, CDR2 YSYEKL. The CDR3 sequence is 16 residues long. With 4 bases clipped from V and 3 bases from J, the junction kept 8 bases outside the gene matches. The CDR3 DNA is TGCGCCAGCAGCCCACACACCGGGACTAGCGGCTACGAGCAGTACTTC. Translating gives CASSPHTGTSGYEQYF.

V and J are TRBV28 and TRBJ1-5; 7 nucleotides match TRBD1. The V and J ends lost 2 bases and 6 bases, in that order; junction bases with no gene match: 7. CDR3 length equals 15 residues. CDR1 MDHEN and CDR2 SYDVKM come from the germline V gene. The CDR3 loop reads CASSLIRRGTQPQHF. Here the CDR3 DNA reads TGTGCCAGCAGTTTAATACGCAGGGGGACTCAGCCCCAGCATTTT.

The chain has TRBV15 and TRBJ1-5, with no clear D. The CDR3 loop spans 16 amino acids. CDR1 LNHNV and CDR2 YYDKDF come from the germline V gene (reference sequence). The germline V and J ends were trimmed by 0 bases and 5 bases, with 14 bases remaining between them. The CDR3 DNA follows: TGTGCCACCAGCAGAGATCAACCATTAGATGATCAGCCCCAGCATTTT. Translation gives CATSRDQPLDDQPQHF.

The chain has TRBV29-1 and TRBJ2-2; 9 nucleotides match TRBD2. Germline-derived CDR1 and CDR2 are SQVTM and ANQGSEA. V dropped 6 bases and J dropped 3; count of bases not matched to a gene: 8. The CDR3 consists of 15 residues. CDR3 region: CSVTRREGDTGELFF. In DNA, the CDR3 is TGCAGCGTCACCCGGCGGGAGGGGGACACCGGGGAGCTGTTTTTT.

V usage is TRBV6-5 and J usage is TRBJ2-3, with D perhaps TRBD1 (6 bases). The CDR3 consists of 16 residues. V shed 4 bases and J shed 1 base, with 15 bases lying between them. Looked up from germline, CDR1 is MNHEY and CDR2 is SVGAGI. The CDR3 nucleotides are TGTGCCAGCAGTTTACAGGGCCGGCTCGGCACAGATACGCAGTATTTT. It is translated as CASSLQGRLGTDTQYF.

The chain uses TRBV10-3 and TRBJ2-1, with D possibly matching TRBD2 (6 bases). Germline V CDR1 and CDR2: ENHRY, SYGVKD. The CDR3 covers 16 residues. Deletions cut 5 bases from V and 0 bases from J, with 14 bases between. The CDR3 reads CAISRDSSGSYNEQFF. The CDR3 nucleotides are TGTGCCATCAGTCGGGACTCCTCTGGCTCCTACAATGAGCAGTTCTTC.

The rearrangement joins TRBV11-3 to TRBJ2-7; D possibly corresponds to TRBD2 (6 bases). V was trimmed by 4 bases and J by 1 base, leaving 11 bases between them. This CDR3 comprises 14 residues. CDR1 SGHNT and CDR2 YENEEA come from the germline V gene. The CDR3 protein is CASSSERGSYEQYF. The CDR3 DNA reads TGTGCCAGCAGCTCCGAACGGGGGTCCTACGAGCAGTACTTC.

CDR3 DNA: TGTGCCAGCAGTGACCGGGACAGGGGGGAAAAACTGTTTTTT. Translating gives CASSDRDRGEKLFF. The chain links TRBV2 to TRBJ1-4; TRBD1 aligns across 11 bases. Germline assignment: CDR1 SNHLY and CDR2 FYNNEI. The V and J ends lost 3 bases and 8 bases, in that order; junction bases with no gene match: 2. This CDR3 has 14 amino acids.

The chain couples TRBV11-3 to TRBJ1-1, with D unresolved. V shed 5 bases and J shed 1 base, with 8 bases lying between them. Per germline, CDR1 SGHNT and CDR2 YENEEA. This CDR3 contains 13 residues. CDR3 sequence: CASSQNQNTEAFF. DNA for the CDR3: TGTGCCAGCAGCCAAAATCAGAACACTGAAGCTTTCTTT.

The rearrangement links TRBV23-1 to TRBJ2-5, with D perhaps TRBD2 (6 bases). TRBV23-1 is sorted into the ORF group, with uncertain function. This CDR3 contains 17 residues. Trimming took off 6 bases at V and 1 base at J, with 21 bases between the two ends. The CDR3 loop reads CASRTLGIGGSQETQYF. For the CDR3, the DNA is TGCGCCAGCAGAACCTTGGGTATAGGAGGGAGCCAAGAGACCCAGTACTTC.

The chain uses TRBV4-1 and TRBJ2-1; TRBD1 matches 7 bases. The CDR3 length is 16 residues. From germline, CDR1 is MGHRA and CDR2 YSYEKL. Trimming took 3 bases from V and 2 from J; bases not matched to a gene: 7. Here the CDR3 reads CASSHLTGTAYNEQFF. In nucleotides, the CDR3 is TGCGCCAGCAGCCACCTCACCGGGACAGCCTACAATGAGCAGTTCTTC.

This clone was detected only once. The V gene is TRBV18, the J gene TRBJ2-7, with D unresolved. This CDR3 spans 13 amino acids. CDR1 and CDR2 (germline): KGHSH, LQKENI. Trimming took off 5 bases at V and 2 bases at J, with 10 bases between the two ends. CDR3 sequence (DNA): TGTGCCAGCTCATCCGCGGCCCCCTACGAGCAGTACTTC. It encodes CASSSAAPYEQYF.

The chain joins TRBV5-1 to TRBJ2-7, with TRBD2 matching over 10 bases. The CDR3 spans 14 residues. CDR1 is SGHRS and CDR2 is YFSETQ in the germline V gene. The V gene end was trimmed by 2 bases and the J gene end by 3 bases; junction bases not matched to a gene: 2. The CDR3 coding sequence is TGCGCCAGCAGCTTCGCTAGCGGGAGCTACGAGCAGTACTTC. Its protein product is CASSFASGSYEQYF.

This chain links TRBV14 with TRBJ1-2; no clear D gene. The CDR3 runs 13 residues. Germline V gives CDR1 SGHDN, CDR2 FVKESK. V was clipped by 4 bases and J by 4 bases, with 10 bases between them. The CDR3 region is CASSPEPFYGYTF. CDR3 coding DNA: TGTGCCAGCAGCCCGGAGCCCTTCTATGGCTACACCTTC.

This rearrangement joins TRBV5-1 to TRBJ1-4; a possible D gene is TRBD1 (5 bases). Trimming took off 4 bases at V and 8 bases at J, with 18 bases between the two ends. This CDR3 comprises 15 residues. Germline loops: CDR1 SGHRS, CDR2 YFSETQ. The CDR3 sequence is CASSPTGGQAEKLFF. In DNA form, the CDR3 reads TGCGCCAGCAGCCCGACCGGGGGTCAGGCGGAAAAACTGTTTTTT.

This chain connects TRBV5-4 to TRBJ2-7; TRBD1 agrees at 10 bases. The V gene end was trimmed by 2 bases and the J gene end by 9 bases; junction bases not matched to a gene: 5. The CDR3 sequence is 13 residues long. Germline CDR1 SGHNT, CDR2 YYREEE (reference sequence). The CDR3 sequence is CASSFGTGVGQYF. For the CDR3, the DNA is TGTGCCAGCAGCTTTGGGACAGGGGTAGGGCAGTACTTC. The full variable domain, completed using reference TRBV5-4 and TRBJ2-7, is ETGVTQSPTHLIKTRGQQVTLRCSSQSGHNTVSWYQQALGQGPQFIFQYYREEENGRGNFPPRFSGLQFPNYSSELNVNALELDDSALYLCASSFGTGVGQYFGPGTRLTVT.

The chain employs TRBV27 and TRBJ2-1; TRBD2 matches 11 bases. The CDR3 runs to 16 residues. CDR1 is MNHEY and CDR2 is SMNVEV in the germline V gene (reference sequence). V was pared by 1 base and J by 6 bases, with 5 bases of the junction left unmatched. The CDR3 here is CASSLLASGGFNEQFF. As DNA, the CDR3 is TGTGCCAGCAGTTTATTGGCTAGCGGGGGGTTCAATGAGCAGTTCTTC.

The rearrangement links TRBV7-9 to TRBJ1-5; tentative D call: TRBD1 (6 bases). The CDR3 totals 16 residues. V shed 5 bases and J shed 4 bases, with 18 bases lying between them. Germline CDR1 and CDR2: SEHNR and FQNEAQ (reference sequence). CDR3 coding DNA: TGTGCCAGCAGCCTTTGGGGGGGCGACCTTAATCAGCCCCAGCATTTT. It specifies CASSLWGGDLNQPQHF.

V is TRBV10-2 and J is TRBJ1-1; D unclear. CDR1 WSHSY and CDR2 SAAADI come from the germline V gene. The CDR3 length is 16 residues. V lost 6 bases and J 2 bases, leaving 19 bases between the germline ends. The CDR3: CASRTGERTLNTEAFF. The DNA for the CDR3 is TGCGCCAGCAGAACCGGGGAAAGAACCCTAAACACTGAAGCTTTCTTT.

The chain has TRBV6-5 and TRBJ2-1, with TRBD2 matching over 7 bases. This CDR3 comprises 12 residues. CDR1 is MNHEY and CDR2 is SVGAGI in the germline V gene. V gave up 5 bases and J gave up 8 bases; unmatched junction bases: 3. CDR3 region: CASSPTSDEQFF. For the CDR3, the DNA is TGTGCCAGCAGTCCAACTAGCGATGAGCAGTTCTTC.

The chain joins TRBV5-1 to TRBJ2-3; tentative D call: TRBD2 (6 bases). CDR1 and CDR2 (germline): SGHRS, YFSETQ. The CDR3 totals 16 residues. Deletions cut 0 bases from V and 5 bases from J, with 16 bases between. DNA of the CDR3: TGCGCCAGCAGCTTGGTGGCTAGCGCCAGCCTAGATACGCAGTATTTT. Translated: CASSLVASASLDTQYF.

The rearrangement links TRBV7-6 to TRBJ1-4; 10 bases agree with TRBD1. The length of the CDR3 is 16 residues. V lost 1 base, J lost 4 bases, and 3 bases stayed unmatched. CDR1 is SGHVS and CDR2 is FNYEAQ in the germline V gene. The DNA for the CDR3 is TGTGCCAGCAGCTTAGGGGGGACAGGGGTTAATGAAAAACTGTTTTTT. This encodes CASSLGGTGVNEKLFF. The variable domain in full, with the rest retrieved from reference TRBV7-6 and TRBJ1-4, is GAGVSQSPRYKVTKRGQDVALRCDPISGHVSLYWYRQALGQGPEFLTYFNYEAQQDKSGLPNDRFSAERPEGSISTLTIQRTEQRDSAMYRCASSLGGTGVNEKLFFGSGTQLSVL.